A single sample gave rise to the 14 T cell receptor beta chains below, sequenced in a study of T cells in Graves' hyperthyroidism and ophthalmopathy. RNA transcripts yielded amplified TCR beta CDR3 regions. When the TCR CDR3 underwent first-round RT-PCR, the HTBI primer set was used. TCRdb re-called the multiplex PCR reads through MiXCR, storing one row per CDR3 protein. Seen here are about 130,000 distinct CDR3 sequences, more than 20% observed once, and the top ten hold more than 65%. Sequencing input: blood. These receptor sequences come from a woman aged 45-65 years with Graves' hyperthyroidism that later progressed to Graves' ophthalmopathy.

The table lists this clonotype with a few counts. CDR3 sequence: CASSGLPVMNTGELFF. As DNA, the CDR3 is TGTGCCAGTAGCGGACTGCCCGTGATGAACACCGGGGAGCTGTTTTTT. The chain carries TRBV19 and TRBJ2-2, with D possibly being TRBD2 (5 bases). Deletions cut 6 bases from V and 1 base from J, with 15 bases between. Germline-derived CDR1 and CDR2 are LNHDA and SQIVND (reference sequence). The CDR3 is 16 amino acids.

This clonotype has ten or more counts. The chain is built from TRBV2 and TRBJ1-2; no definite D call. Germline CDR1 and CDR2: SNHLY and FYNNEI. Trimming stripped 0 bases from V and 8 bases from J, with 7 bases between. The CDR3 consists of 12 residues. The CDR3 protein is CASSEALGGYTF. The DNA for the CDR3 is TGTGCCAGCAGTGAAGCTCTCGGGGGCTACACCTTC.

The rearrangement uses TRBV7-8 and TRBJ1-6, with 9 bases aligning to TRBD1. The CDR3 consists of 16 residues. CDR1 SGHVS and CDR2 FQNEAQ come from the germline V gene. The V and J ends lost 5 bases and 6 bases, in that order; junction bases with no gene match: 8. The CDR3 is CASSHRDRDFNSPLHF. The CDR3, as DNA: TGTGCCAGCAGCCACCGGGACAGGGATTTTAATTCACCCCTCCACTTT.

At least ten counts were recorded for this clonotype. This chain joins TRBV3-1 and TRBJ2-1; no reliable D call. The V gene's germline CDR1 is LGHDT and CDR2 YNNKEL (reference sequence). V lost 6 bases and J 2 bases, leaving 8 bases between the germline ends. The CDR3 extends over 13 amino acids. Written as DNA, the CDR3 is TGTGCCAGCAGTCCCGTTACCTACAATGAGCAGTTCTTC. This translates into CASSPVTYNEQFF.

This clonotype came up a few times. The chain carries TRBV20-1 and TRBJ1-4; D is possibly TRBD1 (6 bases). The germline CDR1 and CDR2 sequences are DFQATT and SNEGSKA (reference sequence). V lost 0 bases and J 8 bases, leaving 13 bases between the germline ends. The CDR3 spans 14 residues. CDR3 in amino acids: CSAREQGWAEKLFF. The CDR3 DNA follows: TGCAGTGCTAGAGAACAGGGCTGGGCGGAAAAACTGTTTTTT.

This clonotype was recorded many times. The V gene is TRBV28, the J gene TRBJ2-3; 8 bases are a match to TRBD2. V dropped 3 bases and J dropped 3; count of bases not matched to a gene: 11. CDR1 and CDR2 from the germline V gene are MDHEN and SYDVKM. The CDR3 covers 17 residues. CDR3 DNA: TGTGCCAGCAGTTTCTCCGGGGTTAGCGGGAAAACAGATACGCAGTATTTT. Translated: CASSFSGVSGKTDTQYF.

The chain joins TRBV7-9 to TRBJ2-7; TRBD1 agrees at 7 bases. V lost 7 bases, J lost 2 bases, and 5 bases stayed unmatched. The CDR3 has 13 residues. The germline CDR1 and CDR2 sequences are SEHNR and FQNEAQ (reference sequence). The CDR3 is CASNDGQAYEQYF. As DNA, the CDR3 is TGTGCCAGCAACGACGGACAGGCCTACGAGCAGTACTTC.

In its sample, this clonotype was seen many times. The chain uses TRBV27 and TRBJ2-1, with TRBD2 identical over 10 bases. V dropped 3 bases and J dropped 4; count of bases not matched to a gene: 9. Germline V CDR1 and CDR2: MNHEY, SMNVEV (reference sequence). The CDR3 is 17 amino acids. Written as DNA, the CDR3 is TGTGCCAGCAGTTTGAGGACTAGCGGTCAACTTTACAATGAGCAGTTCTTC. It translates to CASSLRTSGQLYNEQFF.

Ten or more counts support this clonotype. The rearrangement uses TRBV18 and TRBJ2-7; 7 bases fit TRBD1. This CDR3 is built from 15 residues. Germline V gene data show CDR1 as KGHSH and CDR2 as LQKENI. The junction had 7 bases not matched to a gene; V was cut back by 3 bases and J by 2 bases. This chain's CDR3 is CASSPTTGSPYEQYF. DNA for the CDR3: TGTGCCAGCTCACCGACGACAGGGAGCCCCTACGAGCAGTACTTC.

This clonotype was detected ten times or more. V is TRBV5-1 and J is TRBJ2-5; D unresolved. Germline loops: CDR1 SGHRS, CDR2 YFSETQ. This CDR3 is 15 amino acids long. V was clipped by 2 bases and J by 1 base, with 12 bases between them. The CDR3 coding sequence is TGCGCCAGCAGCTTAGGCTTGCCCCTCCAAGAGACCCAGTACTTC. The encoded protein is CASSLGLPLQETQYF.

There are many counts of this clonotype. The chain has TRBV12-3 or TRBV12-4 and TRBJ1-2; D gene unclear. Trimming pared 7 bases from V and 7 bases from J, leaving 22 bases between. The CDR3 is made up of 15 amino acids. CDR3 sequence: CASTPSRSEVSGYTF. In DNA form, the CDR3 reads TGTGCCAGCACCCCATCCCGGTCGGAGGTGTCTGGCTACACCTTC.

This clonotype showed up many times. This chain joins TRBV2 and TRBJ2-5; D might be TRBD1 (6 bases). Germline CDR1 reads SNHLY; CDR2 reads FYNNEI. Trimming removed 7 bases from V and 5 bases from J, with 11 bases in between. The CDR3 runs to 12 residues. The DNA of the CDR3 is TGTGCCAGCAACCCACAGGGCGAGACCCAGTACTTC. Translating gives CASNPQGETQYF.

Note on this clonotype: At one boundary the junction diverges from the germline segment, which might be a read error. The chain links TRBV12-3 or TRBV12-4 to TRBJ2-3, with D perhaps matching TRBD1 or TRBD2 (5 bases each). The CDR3 runs to 13 residues. CDR3 DNA: TGTGTCAGCAGCCGGGACAGCACAGATACGCAGTATTTT. Translated, it gives CVSSRDSTDTQYF.

Ten or more counts support this clonotype. This chain links TRBV20-1 with TRBJ2-1; D is uncertain. The length of the CDR3 is 12 residues. Germline CDR1 is DFQATT and CDR2 is SNEGSKA (reference sequence). Trimming pared 1 base from V and 5 bases from J, leaving 6 bases between. CDR3 residues: CSARGRNNEQFF. The DNA of the CDR3 is TGCAGTGCTAGAGGACGGAACAATGAGCAGTTCTTC.